Described below is a single TCR beta chain sequence and its context. The junction differs from germline at one of its ends, possibly a read error. TCRdb processed the 5' RACE reads anew with MiXCR; each CDR3 protein has one entry. Of 470,000 or so distinct CDR3 sequences in the sample, around 24% were seen once. This entry comes from a study of identical twins. The germline CDR1 and CDR2 sequences are SNHLY and FYNNEI. The length of the CDR3 is 14 residues. The data also belong to a second study, concerning T cells expressing NK-cell markers. That report notes: These same clonotypes (in several donors) also led the CD3+CD56-NKG2C+ fraction.

Input material: CD4+ T cells sorted from blood. The TCR comes from a woman aged 18-35 years in good health. V and J are TRBV2 and TRBJ2-7; 9 nucleotides match TRBD2. The CDR3 reads CASREAGGSREQYF. CDR3 in DNA: TGTGCCAGCAGAGAAGCGGGGGGCTCGAGAGAGCAGTACTTC.